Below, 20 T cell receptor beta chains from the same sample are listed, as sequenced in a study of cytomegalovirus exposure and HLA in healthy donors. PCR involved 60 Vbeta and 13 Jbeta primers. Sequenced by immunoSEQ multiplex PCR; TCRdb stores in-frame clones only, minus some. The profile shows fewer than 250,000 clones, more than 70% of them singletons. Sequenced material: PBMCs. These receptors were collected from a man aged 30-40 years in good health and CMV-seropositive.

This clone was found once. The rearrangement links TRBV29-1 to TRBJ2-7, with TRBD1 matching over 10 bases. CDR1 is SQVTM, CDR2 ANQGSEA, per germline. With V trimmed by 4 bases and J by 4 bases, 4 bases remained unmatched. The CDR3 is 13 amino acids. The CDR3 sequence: CSVARDRGYEQYF. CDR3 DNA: TGCAGCGTTGCTCGGGACAGGGGTTACGAGCAGTACTTC.

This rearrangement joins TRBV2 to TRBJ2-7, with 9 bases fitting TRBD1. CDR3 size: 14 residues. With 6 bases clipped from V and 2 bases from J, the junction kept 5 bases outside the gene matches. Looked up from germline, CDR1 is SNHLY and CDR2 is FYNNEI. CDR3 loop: CASRGTGLAYEQYF. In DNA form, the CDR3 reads TGTGCCAGCAGAGGGACAGGGCTTGCCTACGAGCAGTACTTC.

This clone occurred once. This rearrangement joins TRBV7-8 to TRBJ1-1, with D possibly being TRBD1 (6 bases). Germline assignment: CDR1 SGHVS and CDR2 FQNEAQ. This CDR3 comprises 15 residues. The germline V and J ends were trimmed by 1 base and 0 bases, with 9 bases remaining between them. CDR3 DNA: TGTGCCAGCAGCTTAGAGACAGGATTGAACACTGAAGCTTTCTTT. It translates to CASSLETGLNTEAFF.

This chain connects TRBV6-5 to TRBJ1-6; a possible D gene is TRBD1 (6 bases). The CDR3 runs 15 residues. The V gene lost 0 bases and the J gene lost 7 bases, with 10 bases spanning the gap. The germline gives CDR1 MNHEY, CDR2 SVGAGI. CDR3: CASSYSMQGNSPLHF. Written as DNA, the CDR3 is TGTGCCAGCAGTTACTCGATGCAGGGGAATTCACCCCTCCACTTT.

The CDR3 here is CSGRLAASNEQFF. The DNA for the CDR3 is TGCAGCGGTAGACTAGCGGCGAGTAATGAGCAGTTCTTC. The chain has TRBV29-1 and TRBJ2-1; 9 nucleotides match TRBD2. The CDR3 has 13 amino acids. Germline V lookup: CDR1 SQVTM, CDR2 ANQGSEA. The V segment lost 7 bases and the J segment 7 bases; nucleotides outside the gene matches: 8.

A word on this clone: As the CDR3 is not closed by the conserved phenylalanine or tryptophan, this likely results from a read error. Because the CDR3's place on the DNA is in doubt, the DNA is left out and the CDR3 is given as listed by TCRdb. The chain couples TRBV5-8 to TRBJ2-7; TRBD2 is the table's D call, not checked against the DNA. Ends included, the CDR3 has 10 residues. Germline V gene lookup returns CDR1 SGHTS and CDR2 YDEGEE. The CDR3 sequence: CASNRGRERI.

The CDR3 sequence is CASSYLTSGRGKTQYF. DNA for the CDR3: TGTGCCAGCAGCTACTTGACTAGCGGGAGAGGGAAGACCCAGTACTTC. V and J are TRBV5-5 and TRBJ2-5; 12 bases align to TRBD2. The CDR3 totals 16 residues. Germline V gene sequence: CDR1 SGHKS, CDR2 YYEKEE (reference sequence). V lost 3 bases to trimming and J lost 6 bases; unmatched junction nucleotides: 9.

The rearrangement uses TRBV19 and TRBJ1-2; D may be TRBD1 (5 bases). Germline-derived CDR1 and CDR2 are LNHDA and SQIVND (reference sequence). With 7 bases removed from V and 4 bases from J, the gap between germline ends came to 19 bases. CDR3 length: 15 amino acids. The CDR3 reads CASTPRGGFPYGYTF. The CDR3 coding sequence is TGTGCCAGTACCCCTCGGGGGGGGTTTCCCTATGGCTACACCTTC.

The CDR3 DNA reads as TGTGCCAGCAGTCAACGGGAGAAAGAGACCCAGTACTTC. It yields the protein CASSQREKETQYF. The rearrangement joins TRBV6-5 to TRBJ2-5, with D perhaps TRBD2 (6 bases). Germline V lookup: CDR1 MNHEY, CDR2 SVGAGI. The V end lost 5 bases, the J end lost 3 bases, and 10 bases lay between the germline ends. This CDR3 has 13 residues.

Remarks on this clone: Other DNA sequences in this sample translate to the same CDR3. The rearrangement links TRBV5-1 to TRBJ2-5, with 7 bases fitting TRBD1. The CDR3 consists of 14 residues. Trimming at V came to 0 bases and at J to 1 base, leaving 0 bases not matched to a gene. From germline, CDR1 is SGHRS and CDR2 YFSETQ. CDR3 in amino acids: CASSLGQGQETQYF. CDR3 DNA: TGCGCCAGCAGCTTGGGACAGGGCCAAGAGACCCAGTACTTC. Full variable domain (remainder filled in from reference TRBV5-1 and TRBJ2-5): KAGVTQTPRYLIKTRGQQVTLSCSPISGHRSVSWYQQTPGQGLQFLFEYFSETQRNKGNFPGRFSGRQFSNSRSEMNVSTLELGDSALYLCASSLGQGQETQYFGPGTRLLVL.

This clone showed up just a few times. The CDR3 region is CASSGAGTGDYGYTF. The CDR3 DNA reads as TGTGCCAGTAGTGGAGCCGGGACAGGGGACTATGGCTACACCTTC. This rearrangement joins TRBV19 to TRBJ1-2, with 10 positions matching TRBD1. After removal of 5 bases from V and 3 bases from J, the junction contained 6 bases not matched to a gene. The CDR3 loop spans 15 amino acids. The germline V gene has CDR1 LNHDA and CDR2 SQIVND (reference sequence).

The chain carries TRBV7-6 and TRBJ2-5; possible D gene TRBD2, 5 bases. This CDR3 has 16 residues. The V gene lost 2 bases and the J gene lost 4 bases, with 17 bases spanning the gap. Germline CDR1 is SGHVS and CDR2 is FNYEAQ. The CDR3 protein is CASSLFPPLAGETQYF. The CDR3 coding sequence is TGTGCCAGCAGCTTATTCCCGCCGCTGGCGGGAGAGACCCAGTACTTC.

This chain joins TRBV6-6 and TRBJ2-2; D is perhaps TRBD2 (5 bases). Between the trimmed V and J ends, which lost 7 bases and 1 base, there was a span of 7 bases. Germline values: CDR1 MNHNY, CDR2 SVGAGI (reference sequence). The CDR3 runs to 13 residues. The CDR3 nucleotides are TGTGCCAGCAAACGGGAGAACACCGGGGAGCTGTTTTTT. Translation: CASKRENTGELFF.

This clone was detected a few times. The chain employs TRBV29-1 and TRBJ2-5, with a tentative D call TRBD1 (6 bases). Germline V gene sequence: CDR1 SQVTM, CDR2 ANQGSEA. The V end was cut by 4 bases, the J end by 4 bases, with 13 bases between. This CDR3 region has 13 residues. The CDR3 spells CSVGDILGETQYF. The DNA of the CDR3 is TGCAGCGTTGGGGACATTTTGGGAGAGACCCAGTACTTC.

This chain's CDR3 is CATSRDRSGSYNEQFF. CDR3 coding DNA: TGTGCCACCAGCAGAGATCGGAGCGGTTCGTACAATGAGCAGTTCTTC. The genes are TRBV15 and TRBJ2-1, with TRBD2 as a possible D gene (5 bases). Between the trimmed V and J ends, which lost 0 bases and 4 bases, there was a span of 13 bases. The CDR3 spans 16 residues. Germline V gives CDR1 LNHNV, CDR2 YYDKDF (reference sequence). Using reference TRBV15 and TRBJ2-1 for the parts outside the CDR3, the full variable domain is DAMVIQNPRYQVTQFGKPVTLSCSQTLNHNVMYWYQQKSSQAPKLLFHYYDKDFNNEADTPDNFQSRRPNTSFCFLDIRSPGLGDTAMYLCATSRDRSGSYNEQFFGPGTRLTVL.

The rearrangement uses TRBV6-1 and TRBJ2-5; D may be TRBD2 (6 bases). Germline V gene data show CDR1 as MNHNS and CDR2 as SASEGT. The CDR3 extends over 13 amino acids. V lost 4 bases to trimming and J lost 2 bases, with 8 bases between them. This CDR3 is CASSVGGQETQYF. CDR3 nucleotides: TGTGCCAGCAGTGTCGGGGGACAAGAGACCCAGTACTTC.

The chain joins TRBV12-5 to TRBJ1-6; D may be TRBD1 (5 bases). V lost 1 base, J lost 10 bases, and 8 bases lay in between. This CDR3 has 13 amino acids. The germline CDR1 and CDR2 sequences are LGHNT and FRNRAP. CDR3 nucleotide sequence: TGTGCTAGTGGTTTGGAATGGGGCTCACCCCTCCACTTT. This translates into CASGLEWGSPLHF.

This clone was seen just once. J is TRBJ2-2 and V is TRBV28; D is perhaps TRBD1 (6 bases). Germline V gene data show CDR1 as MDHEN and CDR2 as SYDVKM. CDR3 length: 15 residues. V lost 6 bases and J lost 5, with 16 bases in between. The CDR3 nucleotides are TGTGCCAGCAGCTTCCAGGGGCGGAGGACCGGGGAGCTGTTTTTT. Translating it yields CASSFQGRRTGELFF.

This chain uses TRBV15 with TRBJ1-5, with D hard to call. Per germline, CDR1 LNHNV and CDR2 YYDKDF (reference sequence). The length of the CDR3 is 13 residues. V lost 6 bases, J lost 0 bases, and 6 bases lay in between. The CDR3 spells CATRSGSNQPQHF. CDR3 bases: TGTGCCACCAGGAGCGGTAGCAATCAGCCCCAGCATTTT. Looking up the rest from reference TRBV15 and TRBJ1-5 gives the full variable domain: DAMVIQNPRYQVTQFGKPVTLSCSQTLNHNVMYWYQQKSSQAPKLLFHYYDKDFNNEADTPDNFQSRRPNTSFCFLDIRSPGLGDTAMYLCATRSGSNQPQHFGDGTRLSIL.

This chain's CDR3 is CASSPGDRGNTEAFF. CDR3 bases: TGTGCCAGCAGTCCGGGGGACAGGGGGAACACTGAAGCTTTCTTT. This sequence joins TRBV28 and TRBJ1-1; 10 bases map to TRBD1. Germline trimming cut 5 bases from V and 1 base from J; bases unmatched to any gene: 4. The germline gives CDR1 MDHEN, CDR2 SYDVKM. The CDR3 loop spans 15 amino acids.